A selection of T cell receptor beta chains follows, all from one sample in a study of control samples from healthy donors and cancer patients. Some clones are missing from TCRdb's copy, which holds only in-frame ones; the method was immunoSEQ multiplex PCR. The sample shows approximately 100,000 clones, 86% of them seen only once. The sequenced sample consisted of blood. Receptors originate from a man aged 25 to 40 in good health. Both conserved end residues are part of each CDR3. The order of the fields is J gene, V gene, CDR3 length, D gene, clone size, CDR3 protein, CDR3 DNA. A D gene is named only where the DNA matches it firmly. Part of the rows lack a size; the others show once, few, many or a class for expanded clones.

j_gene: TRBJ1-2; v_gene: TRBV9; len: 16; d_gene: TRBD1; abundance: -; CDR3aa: CASSERQGGLDYGYTF; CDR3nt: TGTGCCAGCAGCGAAAGACAGGGGGGCCTTGACTATGGCTACACCTTC
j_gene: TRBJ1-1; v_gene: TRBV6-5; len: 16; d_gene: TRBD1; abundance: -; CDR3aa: CASSYSVGQKNTEAFF; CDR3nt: TGTGCCAGCAGTTACTCGGTGGGACAGAAGAACACTGAAGCTTTCTTT
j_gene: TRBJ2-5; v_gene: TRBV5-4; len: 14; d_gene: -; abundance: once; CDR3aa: CASSFGGLQETQYF; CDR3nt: TGTGCCAGCAGCTTCGGGGGACTCCAAGAGACCCAGTACTTC
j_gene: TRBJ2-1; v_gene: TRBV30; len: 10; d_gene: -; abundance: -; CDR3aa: CAWRGEVWFF; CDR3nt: TGTGCCTGGAGGGGGGAGGTGTGGTTCTTC
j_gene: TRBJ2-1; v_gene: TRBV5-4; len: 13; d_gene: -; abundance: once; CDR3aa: CASSLDQAREQFF; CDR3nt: TGTGCCAGCAGCTTGGATCAGGCTAGAGAGCAGTTCTTC
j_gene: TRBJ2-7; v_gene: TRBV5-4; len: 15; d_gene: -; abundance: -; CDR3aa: CASSLGTPDPYEQYF; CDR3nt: TGTGCCAGCAGCTTAGGGACACCCGACCCCTACGAGCAGTACTTC
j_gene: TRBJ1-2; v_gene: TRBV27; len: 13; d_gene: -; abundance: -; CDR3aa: CASSFEGRYGYTF; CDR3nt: TGTGCCAGCAGCTTTGAGGGGCGCTATGGCTACACCTTC
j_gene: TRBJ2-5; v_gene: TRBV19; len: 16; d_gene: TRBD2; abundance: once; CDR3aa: CASSTGLAGGVETQYF; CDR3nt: TGTGCCAGTAGTACTGGACTAGCGGGGGGTGTGGAGACCCAGTACTTC
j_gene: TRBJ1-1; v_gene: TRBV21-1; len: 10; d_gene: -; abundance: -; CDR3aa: CAEEHTEAFF; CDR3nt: TGTGCGGAGGAGCACACTGAAGCTTTCTTT
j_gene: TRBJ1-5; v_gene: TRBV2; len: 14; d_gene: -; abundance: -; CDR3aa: CASSGQNSNQPQHF; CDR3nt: TGTGCCAGCAGTGGACAGAATAGCAATCAGCCCCAGCATTTT
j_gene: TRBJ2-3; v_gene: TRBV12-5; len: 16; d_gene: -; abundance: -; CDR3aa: CASGLFVGPPTDTQYF; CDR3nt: TGTGCTAGTGGTTTGTTCGTGGGGCCTCCCACAGATACGCAGTATTTT
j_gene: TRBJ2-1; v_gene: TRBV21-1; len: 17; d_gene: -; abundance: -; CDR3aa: CASSRDRVLSSYNEQFF; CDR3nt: TGTGCCAGCAGCCGGGACAGGGTCCTGAGCTCCTACAATGAGCAGTTCTTC
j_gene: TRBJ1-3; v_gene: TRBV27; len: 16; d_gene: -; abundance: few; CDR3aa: CASSLSFATSGNTIYF; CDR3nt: TGTGCCAGCAGTTTATCGTTCGCTACCTCTGGAAACACCATATATTTT
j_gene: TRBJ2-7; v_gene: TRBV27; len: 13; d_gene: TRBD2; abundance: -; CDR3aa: CASSRGSGGEQYF; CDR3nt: TGTGCCAGCAGTCGGGGGAGCGGGGGCGAGCAGTACTTC
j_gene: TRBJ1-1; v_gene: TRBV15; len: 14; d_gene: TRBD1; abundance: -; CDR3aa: CATSSGQAVSEAFF; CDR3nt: TGTGCCACCAGCAGCGGACAGGCGGTTAGTGAAGCTTTCTTT
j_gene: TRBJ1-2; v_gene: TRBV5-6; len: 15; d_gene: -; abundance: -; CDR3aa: CASSLPGTPYLGYTF; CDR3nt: TGTGCCAGCAGCTTGCCGGGGACACCTTATCTAGGCTACACCTTC
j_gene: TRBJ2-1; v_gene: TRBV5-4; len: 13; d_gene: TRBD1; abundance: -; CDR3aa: CVTRDRGRHEQFF; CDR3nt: TGTGTCACCAGGGACAGGGGGCGGCATGAGCAGTTCTTC
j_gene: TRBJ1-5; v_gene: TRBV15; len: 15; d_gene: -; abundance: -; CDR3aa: CATSRETGLGQPQHF; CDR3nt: TGTGCCACCAGCAGAGAAACAGGGTTAGGACAGCCCCAGCATTTT
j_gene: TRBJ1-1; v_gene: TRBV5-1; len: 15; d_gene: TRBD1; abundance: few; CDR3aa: CASSRDRVVDAEAFF; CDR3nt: TGCGCCAGCTCCCGGGACAGGGTTGTGGATGCTGAAGCTTTCTTT
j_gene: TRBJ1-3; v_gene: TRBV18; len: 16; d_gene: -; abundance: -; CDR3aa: CASSPPAAGAGNTIYF; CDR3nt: TGTGCCAGCTCACCACCGGCGGCAGGGGCTGGAAACACCATATATTTT
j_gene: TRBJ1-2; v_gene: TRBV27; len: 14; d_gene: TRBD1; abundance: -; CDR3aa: CASRLSGTGEGYTF; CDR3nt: TGTGCCAGCAGGCTTTCCGGGACAGGGGAAGGCTACACCTTC
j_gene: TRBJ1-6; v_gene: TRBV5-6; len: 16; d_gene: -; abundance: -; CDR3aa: CASSLGVEGVGSPLHF; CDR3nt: TGTGCCAGCAGCTTGGGGGTAGAGGGCGTGGGGTCACCCCTCCACTTT
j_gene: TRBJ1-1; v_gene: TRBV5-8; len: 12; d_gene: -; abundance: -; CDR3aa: CASSLDGNEAFF; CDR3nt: TGTGCCAGCAGCTTGGATGGGAATGAAGCTTTCTTT
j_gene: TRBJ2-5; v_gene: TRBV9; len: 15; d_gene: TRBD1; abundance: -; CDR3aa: CASSGPGQGRETQYF; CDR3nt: TGTGCCAGCAGCGGACCGGGACAGGGTCGCGAGACCCAGTACTTC
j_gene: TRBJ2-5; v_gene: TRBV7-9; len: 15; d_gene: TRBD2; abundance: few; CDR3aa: CASRSLAGYQETQYF; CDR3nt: TGTGCCAGCAGATCCCTAGCGGGGTACCAAGAGACCCAGTACTTC
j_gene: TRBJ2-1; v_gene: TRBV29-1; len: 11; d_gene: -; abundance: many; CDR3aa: CSVEGYNEQFF; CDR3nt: TGCAGCGTTGAAGGTTACAATGAGCAGTTCTTC
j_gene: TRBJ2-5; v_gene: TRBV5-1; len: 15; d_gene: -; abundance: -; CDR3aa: CASSLAWGAGQTQYF; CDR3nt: TGCGCCAGCAGCCTTGCCTGGGGGGCCGGGCAGACCCAGTACTTC
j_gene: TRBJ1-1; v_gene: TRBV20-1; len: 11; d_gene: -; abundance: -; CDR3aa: CRANKNTEAFF; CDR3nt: TGCAGGGCTAACAAGAACACTGAAGCTTTCTTT
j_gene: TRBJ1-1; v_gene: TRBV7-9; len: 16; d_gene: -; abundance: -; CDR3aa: CASSLEAAGANTEAFF; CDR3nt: TGTGCCAGCAGCTTAGAAGCGGCAGGGGCGAACACTGAAGCTTTCTTT
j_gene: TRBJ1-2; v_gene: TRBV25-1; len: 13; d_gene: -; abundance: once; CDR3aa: CASSQPGGYGYTF; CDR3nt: TGTGCCAGCAGTCAACCTGGCGGCTATGGCTACACCTTC
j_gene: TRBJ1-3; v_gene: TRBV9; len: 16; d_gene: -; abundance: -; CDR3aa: CASSVGSGPAYGTIYF; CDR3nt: TGTGCCAGCAGCGTAGGCTCAGGACCGGCCTACGGCACCATATATTTT
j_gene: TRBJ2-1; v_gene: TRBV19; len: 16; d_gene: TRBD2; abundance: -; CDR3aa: CASSIPSSGGNNEQFF; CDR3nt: TGTGCCAGTAGTATCCCCTCTAGCGGGGGGAACAATGAGCAGTTCTTC
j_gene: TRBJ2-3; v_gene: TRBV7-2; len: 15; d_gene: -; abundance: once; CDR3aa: CASSLAQGFTDTQYF; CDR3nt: TGTGCCAGCAGCTTAGCCCAGGGGTTCACAGATACGCAGTATTTT
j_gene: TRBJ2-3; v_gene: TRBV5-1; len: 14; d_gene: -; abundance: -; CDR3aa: CASSPADGSDTQYF; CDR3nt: TGCGCCAGCAGCCCAGCAGACGGATCAGATACGCAGTATTTT
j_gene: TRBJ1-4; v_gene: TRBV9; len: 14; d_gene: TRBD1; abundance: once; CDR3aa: CASSVDRGGEKLFF; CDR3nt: TGTGCCAGCAGCGTTGACAGGGGGGGTGAAAAACTGTTTTTT
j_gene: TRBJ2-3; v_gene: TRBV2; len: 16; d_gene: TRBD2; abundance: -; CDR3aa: CASSGRDHFFTDTQYF; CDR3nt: TGTGCCAGCTCTGGGAGGGACCACTTTTTCACAGATACGCAGTATTTT